Shown below are 26 T cell receptor beta chains from a single sample sequenced in a study of early T cells in non-severe SARS-CoV-2 infection. TCRdb ran MiXCR on the 5' RACE reads and lists one entry per CDR3 protein. The repertoire holds 50,000 or so distinct CDR3 sequences, with more than 9.5% as singletons. Sequencing used whole blood. Receptors originate from an adult who was a healthcare worker with PCR-confirmed SARS-CoV-2 infection or an uninfected control (not recorded which).

The gene calls are TRBV7-9 and TRBJ2-3; perhaps TRBD2 as D (7 bases). The V end lost 0 bases, the J end lost 2 bases, and 12 bases lay between the germline ends. The CDR3 is 16 residues long. CDR1 is SEHNR, CDR2 FQNEAQ, per germline (reference sequence). The CDR3 spells CASSLAPRGATDTQYF. As DNA, the CDR3 is TGTGCCAGCAGCTTAGCCCCCCGGGGGGCCACAGATACGCAGTATTTT.

In nucleotides, the CDR3 is TGTGCCAGCACCCTATCCCCCTTCGGAGAGCAGTTCTTC. Amino acid sequence: CASTLSPFGEQFF. The chain combines TRBV6-5 with TRBJ2-1; D unclear. Per the germline V gene, CDR1 is MNHEY and CDR2 is SVGAGI. Deletions cut 7 bases from V and 10 bases from J, with 17 bases between. There are 13 residues in the CDR3.

This clonotype has ten or more counts. V gene TRBV11-2 combines with J gene TRBJ2-7, with D perhaps TRBD1 (5 bases). The CDR3 is 14 residues long. Between the trimmed V and J ends, which lost 3 bases and 0 bases, there was a span of 9 bases. The germline CDR1 and CDR2 sequences are SGHAT and FQNNGV. The CDR3 DNA follows: TGTGCCAGCAGCTTGCAGGGCAACTCCTACGAGCAGTACTTC. Protein: CASSLQGNSYEQYF.

V and J are TRBV7-6 and TRBJ2-6; D remains unclear. The CDR3 sequence is 16 residues long. Germline CDR1 SGHVS, CDR2 FNYEAQ. V shed 5 bases and J shed 3 bases, with 14 bases lying between them. The CDR3 nucleotides read TGTGCCAGCAGCCCCCCCGGTGGGGATGGGGCCAACGTCCTGACTTTC. It yields the protein CASSPPGGDGANVLTF.

V usage is TRBV9 and J usage is TRBJ2-3, with D hard to call. V was clipped by 3 bases and J by 2 bases, with 13 bases between them. The CDR3 loop spans 15 amino acids. The germline V gene has CDR1 SGDLS and CDR2 YYNGEE. Written as DNA, the CDR3 is TGTGCCAGCAGCGGGAAGGCACGAAACACAGATACGCAGTATTTT. The encoded protein is CASSGKARNTDTQYF.

The CDR3 sequence is CASSKAWTSGGPSTDTQYF. CDR3 coding DNA: TGTGCCAGCAGCAAAGCGTGGACTAGCGGGGGCCCTAGCACAGATACGCAGTATTTT. The chain couples TRBV21-1 to TRBJ2-3; TRBD2, as called in the table, went unchecked against the DNA. TRBV21-1 is tagged as a pseudogene. This CDR3 contains 19 residues.

This clonotype came up a few times. The chain has TRBV7-2 and TRBJ2-5, with a weak D call TRBD1 (6 bases). The CDR3 is made up of 14 amino acids. The germline V gene encodes CDR1 SGHTA and CDR2 FQGNSA. Trimming removed 4 bases from V and 1 base from J, with 10 bases in between. The CDR3 nucleotides are TGTGCCAGCAGCTGGACAGAAGCCCAAGAGACCCAGTACTTC. Protein product: CASSWTEAQETQYF.

The V and J genes are TRBV5-1 and TRBJ1-1; 7 nucleotides align to TRBD1. V was pared by 2 bases and J by 4 bases, with 5 bases of the junction left unmatched. Germline V gene lookup returns CDR1 SGHRS and CDR2 YFSETQ. The CDR3 consists of 14 residues. For the CDR3, the DNA is TGCGCCAGCAGCTTCAGGGGGAGGGGCACTGAAGCTTTCTTT. The encoded protein is CASSFRGRGTEAFF.

This clonotype has just a few counts. This sequence joins TRBV10-3 and TRBJ1-5; D unclear. Germline V gene sequence: CDR1 ENHRY, CDR2 SYGVKD. V was shortened by 6 bases and J by 5 bases, with 2 bases between the two germline ends. This CDR3 is built from 10 residues. CDR3 sequence (DNA): TGTGCCATCAGACATCAGCCCCAGCATTTT. It is translated as CAIRHQPQHF.

This clonotype was seen a few times. The V call is TRBV2, the J call TRBJ1-1; 8 bases fit TRBD1. Losses at the gene ends were 6 bases for V and 5 bases for J; bases not matched to a gene: 8. The germline gives CDR1 SNHLY, CDR2 FYNNEI. This CDR3 is 14 amino acids long. The CDR3 bases are TGTGCCAGCAGCGGTGGACAGGGTCATACTGAAGCTTTCTTT. Its translation is CASSGGQGHTEAFF.

A word on this clonotype: This could be a read error, since a much larger clone is one nucleotide away. The chain has TRBV2 and TRBJ2-3; no clear D. This CDR3 spans 12 amino acids. Trimming took off 7 bases at V and 5 bases at J, with 10 bases between the two ends. Germline values: CDR1 SNHLY, CDR2 FYNNEI. In DNA form, the CDR3 reads TGTGCCAGCATCAGCACAAGAGATACGCAGTATTTT. It yields the protein CASISTRDTQYF.

This clonotype was counted many times. The chain employs TRBV29-1 and TRBJ2-7; possible D gene TRBD1, 6 bases. The V end lost 7 bases, the J end lost 0 bases, and 10 bases lay between the germline ends. In germline, CDR1 is SQVTM, CDR2 ANQGSEA. The CDR3 covers 12 residues. DNA of the CDR3: TGCAGCGCCGGGACAAACTCCTACGAGCAGTACTTC. Amino acids: CSAGTNSYEQYF.

This clonotype was found many times. This chain joins TRBV30 and TRBJ2-7; 9 nucleotides agree with TRBD1. V dropped 2 bases and J dropped 3; count of bases not matched to a gene: 5. The CDR3 extends over 14 amino acids. Germline V gene data show CDR1 as GTSNPN and CDR2 as SVGIG (reference sequence). The CDR3 reads CAWSTGGSIYEQYF. The CDR3, as DNA: TGTGCCTGGAGTACAGGGGGCTCGATCTACGAGCAGTACTTC.

This clonotype was detected ten times or more. The V call is TRBV18, the J call TRBJ1-5; D possibly corresponds to TRBD1 (6 bases). CDR1 and CDR2 from the germline V gene are KGHSH and LQKENI. This CDR3 region has 15 residues. V was shortened by 6 bases and J by 2 bases, with 14 bases between the two germline ends. The CDR3 nucleotides are TGTGCCAGCTCTTCCGGGGGCGCGGGCAATCAGCCCCAGCATTTT. Translated: CASSSGGAGNQPQHF. The full variable domain, completed using reference TRBV18 and TRBJ1-5, is NAGVMQNPRHLVRRRGQEARLRCSPMKGHSHVYWYRQLPEEGLKFMVYLQKENIIDESGMPKERFSAEFPKEGPSILRIQQVVRGDSAAYFCASSSGGAGNQPQHFGDGTRLSIL.

In its sample, this clonotype was seen many times. J is TRBJ1-6 and V is TRBV3-1; D gene uncertain. CDR1 is LGHDT, CDR2 YNNKEL, per germline (reference sequence). The CDR3 has 16 amino acids. Trimming pared 1 base from V and 6 bases from J, leaving 13 bases between. In DNA form, the CDR3 reads TGTGCCAGCAGCCAAGGAAGACGGACGTTTAATTCACCCCTCCACTTT. Translating it yields CASSQGRRTFNSPLHF.

In its sample, this clonotype was seen a few times. The chain joins TRBV19 to TRBJ2-3; a possible D gene is TRBD2 (6 bases). V gave up 2 bases and J gave up 5 bases, with 11 bases separating them. CDR1 is LNHDA and CDR2 is SQIVND in the germline V gene (reference sequence). The CDR3 consists of 14 residues. This CDR3 is CASSIIGSVDTQYF. For the CDR3, the DNA is TGTGCCAGTAGTATAATCGGGAGTGTAGATACGCAGTATTTT.

This clonotype has ten or more counts. This chain uses TRBV20-1 with TRBJ2-5, with D possibly being TRBD2 (6 bases). Germline V gives CDR1 DFQATT, CDR2 SNEGSKA (reference sequence). V lost 1 base to trimming and J lost 4 bases, with 13 bases between them. The CDR3 spans 14 residues. The CDR3 bases are TGCAGTGCTAGAGGCCGCGGGGCCGGAGAGACCCAGTACTTC. Its protein product is CSARGRGAGETQYF.

The V call is TRBV9, the J call TRBJ2-1; TRBD2 matches 14 bases. V lost 4 bases and J lost 9; bases outside the gene matches: 9. The CDR3 runs 16 residues. CDR1 is SGDLS and CDR2 is YYNGEE in the germline V gene. The CDR3 DNA reads as TGTGCCAGCAGCCCTAGTGGGGGACTAGCGGGAGTTGAGCAGTTCTTC. Residues: CASSPSGGLAGVEQFF.

This clonotype has a count of ten or more. The gene calls are TRBV6-6 and TRBJ1-4, with 10 bases lining up with TRBD1. The CDR3 is made up of 15 amino acids. V was clipped by 4 bases and J by 8 bases; unmatched bases: 7. Germline CDR1 MNHNY, CDR2 SVGAGI (reference sequence). CDR3 sequence: CASSSRTGGEEKLFF. CDR3 sequence (DNA): TGTGCCAGCAGTTCCAGGACAGGGGGAGAGGAAAAACTGTTTTTT.

This clonotype was seen repeatedly, ten times or more. J is TRBJ1-4 and V is TRBV6-5; no firm D call. This CDR3 spans 14 amino acids. V lost 2 bases and J lost 1, with 5 bases in between. Germline V CDR1 and CDR2: MNHEY, SVGAGI. Here the CDR3 DNA reads TGTGCCAGCAGTTACCGAGTAACTAATGAAAAACTGTTTTTT. It yields the protein CASSYRVTNEKLFF.

The chain carries TRBV11-1 and TRBJ2-7; 9 positions agree with TRBD2. This CDR3 region has 14 residues. V gave up 3 bases and J gave up 6 bases; unmatched junction bases: 6. Germline V gene lookup returns CDR1 SGHAT and CDR2 FQDESV (reference sequence). The CDR3 reads CASSFSGRTSEQYF. CDR3 bases: TGTGCCAGCAGCTTTAGCGGGAGAACCAGCGAGCAGTACTTC.

This clonotype was observed many times. V and J are TRBV12-3 or TRBV12-4 and TRBJ2-1; 12 positions match TRBD2. The CDR3 loop spans 17 amino acids. Germline trimming cut 4 bases from V and 9 bases from J; bases unmatched to any gene: 13. The CDR3: CASSSSPLAGGQGEQFF. The CDR3 nucleotides read TGTGCCAGCAGTTCCTCTCCCCTAGCGGGAGGGCAAGGTGAGCAGTTCTTC.

The genes are TRBV5-1 and TRBJ2-5; D might be TRBD1 (6 bases). The V and J ends lost 0 bases and 2 bases respectively, with 8 bases between them. The CDR3 is made up of 14 amino acids. Looked up from germline, CDR1 is SGHRS and CDR2 is YFSETQ. The CDR3 here is CASSLGDTQETQYF. CDR3 in DNA: TGCGCCAGCAGCTTGGGGGACACACAAGAGACCCAGTACTTC. Variable domain in full (rest from reference TRBV5-1 and TRBJ2-5): KAGVTQTPRYLIKTRGQQVTLSCSPISGHRSVSWYQQTPGQGLQFLFEYFSETQRNKGNFPGRFSGRQFSNSRSEMNVSTLELGDSALYLCASSLGDTQETQYFGPGTRLLVL.

This clonotype has ten or more counts. The chain employs TRBV6-5 and TRBJ2-7; a weak D match, TRBD1 (6 bases). The CDR3 totals 14 residues. CDR1 and CDR2 (germline): MNHEY, SVGAGI. The V end was cut by 2 bases, the J end by 2 bases, with 10 bases between. The CDR3 DNA follows: TGTGCCAGCAGTTACCTAAGGACAGCCTACGAGCAGTACTTC. Translated, it gives CASSYLRTAYEQYF.

V and J are TRBV29-1 and TRBJ1-1, with TRBD1 identical over 7 bases. The CDR3 sequence is 13 residues long. Germline CDR1 reads SQVTM; CDR2 reads ANQGSEA. V shed 6 bases and J 0 bases; nucleotides not matched to a gene: 4. In DNA, the CDR3 is TGCAGCGTCCCGGACAGGTTGAACACTGAAGCTTTCTTT. The encoded protein is CSVPDRLNTEAFF.

This clonotype was seen many times. This chain connects TRBV6-6 to TRBJ2-1; 8 bases are shared with TRBD2. CDR1 is MNHNY, CDR2 SVGAGI, per germline (reference sequence). The V segment lost 6 bases and the J segment 2 bases; nucleotides outside the gene matches: 15. This CDR3 region has 18 residues. The CDR3 coding sequence is TGTGCCAGCAGCCCCCCGGCAGGTCTAGCGGGCCCCTACAATGAGCAGTTCTTC. Its protein is CASSPPAGLAGPYNEQFF.